The rows below give T cell receptor beta chains drawn from one sample of a study of CD8 T cells in ankylosing spondylitis. TCRdb ran MiXCR on the 5' RACE reads and lists one entry per CDR3 protein. The sample lists a few hundred thousand distinct CDR3 sequences, around 17% occurring once. Sequenced material: blood, either unsorted or a sorted T cell fraction (not recorded which). The origin of the receptors is a male donor with ankylosing spondylitis. CDR3s include the opening cysteine and the closing phenylalanine or tryptophan. D genes are given only for firm matches. Size tells how often a clone was seen (once, few, many) or the class of an expanded clone, and some rows leave it out.

v_gene: TRBV12-3/TRBV12-4
d_gene: NA
len: 13
j_gene: TRBJ1-6
abundance: few
CDR3aa: CASSFGTGSPLHF
CDR3nt: TGTGCCAGCAGTTTTGGGACTGGCTCACCCCTCCACTTT

v_gene: TRBV11-1
d_gene: TRBD1
len: 15
j_gene: TRBJ2-7
abundance: many
CDR3aa: CASSLPGQGPYEQYF
CDR3nt: TGTGCCAGCAGCTTACCGGGACAGGGGCCCTACGAGCAGTACTTC

v_gene: TRBV7-3
d_gene: NA
len: 15
j_gene: TRBJ2-1
abundance: few
CDR3aa: CASSLTGGYYNEQFF
CDR3nt: TGTGCCAGCAGCTTAACGGGGGGATACTACAATGAGCAGTTCTTC

v_gene: TRBV7-9
d_gene: NA
len: 14
j_gene: TRBJ2-1
abundance: NA
CDR3aa: CASSLGGRINEQFF
CDR3nt: TGTGCCAGCAGCTTAGGGGGCAGAATCAATGAGCAGTTCTTC

v_gene: TRBV15
d_gene: NA
len: 12
j_gene: TRBJ1-5
abundance: NA
CDR3aa: CATSRERQPQHF
CDR3nt: TGTGCCACCAGCAGAGAGAGACAGCCCCAGCATTTT

v_gene: TRBV11-2
d_gene: TRBD2
len: 15
j_gene: TRBJ2-1
abundance: few
CDR3aa: CASSSTSGLYNEQFF
CDR3nt: TGTGCCAGCAGCTCGACTAGCGGACTCTACAATGAGCAGTTCTTC

v_gene: TRBV7-9
d_gene: TRBD1
len: 16
j_gene: TRBJ1-3
abundance: NA
CDR3aa: CASSPGTELSGNTIYF
CDR3nt: TGTGCCAGCAGCCCTGGGACAGAACTATCTGGAAACACCATATATTTT

v_gene: TRBV27
d_gene: NA
len: 14
j_gene: TRBJ2-7
abundance: NA
CDR3aa: CASSLMATSYEQYF
CDR3nt: TGTGCCAGCAGTTTAATGGCTACCTCCTACGAGCAGTACTTC

v_gene: TRBV28
d_gene: NA
len: 15
j_gene: TRBJ1-1
abundance: NA
CDR3aa: CASSLQVGRGTEAFF
CDR3nt: TGTGCCAGCAGTTTGCAGGTCGGGAGGGGCACTGAAGCTTTCTTT

v_gene: TRBV6-5
d_gene: TRBD2
len: 15
j_gene: TRBJ2-1
abundance: NA
CDR3aa: CASSYPWGGYNEQFF
CDR3nt: TGTGCCAGCAGTTACCCTTGGGGGGGATACAATGAGCAGTTCTTC

v_gene: TRBV7-9
d_gene: TRBD1
len: 17
j_gene: TRBJ1-2
abundance: many
CDR3aa: CASSLADKGTGRDGYTF
CDR3nt: TGTGCCAGCAGCTTAGCGGATAAAGGGACAGGGAGGGATGGCTACACCTTC

v_gene: TRBV10-2
d_gene: TRBD2
len: 16
j_gene: TRBJ2-1
abundance: few
CDR3aa: CASSESRLAGLNEQFF
CDR3nt: TGCGCCAGCAGTGAGTCCCGGCTAGCGGGTCTTAATGAGCAGTTCTTC

v_gene: TRBV2
d_gene: TRBD2
len: 17
j_gene: TRBJ2-5
abundance: NA
CDR3aa: CASSEKSGLAGEETQYF
CDR3nt: TGTGCCAGCAGTGAAAAGTCGGGACTAGCGGGAGAAGAGACCCAGTACTTC

v_gene: TRBV15
d_gene: NA
len: 15
j_gene: TRBJ1-5
abundance: NA
CDR3aa: CATSRDRGQNQPQHF
CDR3nt: TGTGCCACCAGCAGAGATCGGGGGCAAAATCAGCCCCAGCATTTT

v_gene: TRBV20-1
d_gene: NA
len: 15
j_gene: TRBJ2-7
abundance: NA
CDR3aa: CSARRGPGGLYEQYF
CDR3nt: TGCAGTGCTAGACGGGGGCCAGGGGGACTTTACGAGCAGTACTTC

v_gene: TRBV9
d_gene: NA
len: 16
j_gene: TRBJ2-7
abundance: few
CDR3aa: CASSVDPFPPPYEQYF
CDR3nt: TGTGCCAGCAGCGTAGACCCCTTTCCCCCACCTTACGAGCAGTACTTC